Listed here are 26 T cell receptor beta chains from one sample, sequenced in a study of T cell responses to AZD1222 COVID-19 vaccine. Generated by immunoSEQ multiplex PCR, the TCRdb table keeps only in-frame clones and is missing some. Among 150,000 or so clones listed, roughly 85% were seen once. Sequencing used peripheral blood, obtained on day 0 of AZD1222 vaccination. The source is an adult in good health.

The gene calls are TRBV6-2 or TRBV6-3 and TRBJ2-3; 7 positions match TRBD2. With 2 bases clipped from V and 0 bases from J, the junction kept 5 bases outside the gene matches. CDR3 length: 16 amino acids. Germline CDR1 MNHEY, CDR2 SVGEGT. The DNA of the CDR3 is TGTGCCAGCAGTTACCCAGCGGGGCTAAGCACAGATACGCAGTATTTT. Its translation is CASSYPAGLSTDTQYF.

This sequence joins TRBV28 and TRBJ1-3; D is undetermined. V was pared by 4 bases and J by 8 bases, with 12 bases between. The CDR3 has 13 residues. CDR1 is MDHEN and CDR2 is SYDVKM in the germline V gene. Here the CDR3 reads CASSSGTRDTIYF. The CDR3 DNA is TGTGCCAGCAGTTCCGGAACTAGGGACACCATATATTTT. Full variable domain (rest looked up from reference TRBV28 and TRBJ1-3): DVKVTQSSRYLVKRTGEKVFLECVQDMDHENMFWYRQDPGLGLRLIYFSYDVKMKEKGDIPEGYSVSREKKERFSLILESASTNQTSMYLCASSSGTRDTIYFGEGSWLTVV.

V usage is TRBV18 and J usage is TRBJ2-1, with no clear D. The V and J ends lost 1 base and 6 bases respectively, with 19 bases between them. Germline V gene lookup returns CDR1 KGHSH and CDR2 LQKENI. The CDR3 has 17 amino acids. The CDR3 DNA reads as TGTGCCAGCTCACCACGGGCAGGTCTCCTCCCCTTCAATGAGCAGTTCTTC. This sequence encodes CASSPRAGLLPFNEQFF.

The V gene is TRBV7-9, the J gene TRBJ2-5; TRBD2 aligns across 9 bases. Germline V CDR1 and CDR2: SEHNR, FQNEAQ (reference sequence). V trimming: 5 bases; J trimming: 5 bases; junction bases outside the gene matches: 6. The CDR3 has 14 amino acids. The CDR3, as DNA: TGTGCCAGCAGCCCATTAGCGGGGGCGGAGACCCAGTACTTC. It encodes CASSPLAGAETQYF.

The gene calls are TRBV24-1 and TRBJ1-4, with 7 bases identical to TRBD1. V shed 3 bases, J shed 3 bases, and the junction held 3 bases outside the gene matches. The CDR3 runs 15 residues. Germline V gene lookup returns CDR1 KGHDR and CDR2 SFDVKD. CDR3 DNA sequence: TGTGCCACCAGTGATCCCGGGACAGCTAATGAAAAACTGTTTTTT. Residues: CATSDPGTANEKLFF.

V and J are TRBV3-1 (or the pseudogene TRBV3-2) and TRBJ2-7, with TRBD2 matching 8 bases. The trim removed 4 bases at V and 5 bases at J, leaving 7 bases unmatched. CDR3 size: 14 residues. Germline CDR1 and CDR2: LGHDT and YNNKEL (reference sequence). The CDR3 is CASSPGLASHEQYF. The CDR3 nucleotides are TGTGCCAGCAGCCCCGGACTAGCTTCCCACGAGCAGTACTTC.

The chain employs TRBV2 and TRBJ1-5; D unresolved. CDR3 length equals 14 residues. The V gene lost 4 bases and the J gene lost 5 bases, with 12 bases spanning the gap. The germline CDR1 and CDR2 sequences are SNHLY and FYNNEI. The CDR3 loop is CASSAPGEDQPQHF. CDR3 nucleotide sequence: TGTGCCAGCAGTGCCCCCGGGGAAGATCAGCCCCAGCATTTT.

The J gene is TRBJ2-3, the V gene TRBV2, with D maybe TRBD2 (7 bases). Germline CDR1 and CDR2: SNHLY and FYNNEI. The V gene lost 7 bases and the J gene lost 5 bases, with 19 bases spanning the gap. The CDR3 runs to 15 residues. The CDR3 loop is CASKGPGGRGDTQYF. CDR3 DNA: TGTGCCAGCAAAGGGCCCGGGGGGCGTGGAGATACGCAGTATTTT.

This chain uses TRBV27 with TRBJ1-3; D is possibly TRBD1 (6 bases). The CDR3 extends over 16 amino acids. Germline assignment: CDR1 MNHEY and CDR2 SMNVEV (reference sequence). V was clipped by 4 bases and J by 4 bases, with 17 bases between them. CDR3 region: CASSWEGGTPGNTIYF. The CDR3 DNA is TGTGCCAGCAGTTGGGAGGGGGGGACTCCCGGAAACACCATATATTTT.

The CDR3 DNA is TGTGCCAGCAGCTCCCCGGGACAGGGTGAAACCGGGGAGCTGTTTTTT. Translation gives CASSSPGQGETGELFF. V is TRBV5-4 and J is TRBJ2-2; 9 bases map to TRBD1. V trimming: 3 bases; J trimming: 5 bases; junction bases outside the gene matches: 8. The CDR3 sequence is 16 residues long. Germline CDR1 is SGHNT and CDR2 is YYREEE (reference sequence).

The chain is built from TRBV13 and TRBJ1-4; 10 bases map to TRBD1. Germline values: CDR1 PRHDT, CDR2 FYEKMQ (reference sequence). J gave up 6 bases and V 8 bases, and 9 bases lay outside the gene matches. The CDR3 covers 15 residues. CDR3 sequence reads: CASSQSGQGYEKLFF. CDR3 nucleotide sequence: TGTGCCAGCTCCCAATCGGGACAGGGGTATGAAAAACTGTTTTTT.

The gene calls are TRBV6-5 and TRBJ1-1; TRBD1 is a possible D gene (5 bases). Looked up from germline, CDR1 is MNHEY and CDR2 is SVGAGI. Trimming took off 2 bases at V and 4 bases at J, with 11 bases between the two ends. This CDR3 comprises 14 residues. CDR3 bases: TGTGCCAGCAGTTACCTGGGGGTGGGCACTGAAGCTTTCTTT. As protein: CASSYLGVGTEAFF.

The J gene is TRBJ1-6, the V gene TRBV7-2; 7 bases align to TRBD1. V lost 5 bases, J lost 15 bases, and 10 bases stayed unmatched. The CDR3 is made up of 13 amino acids. CDR1 is SGHTA and CDR2 is FQGNSA in the germline V gene. The DNA of the CDR3 is TGTGCCAGCAGCCTTGTCCGGGACAGCAGCCTCCACTTT. As protein: CASSLVRDSSLHF.

This clone was recorded once. This chain links TRBV15 with TRBJ1-1; 8 bases fit TRBD1. This CDR3 contains 15 residues. Germline V gene sequence: CDR1 LNHNV, CDR2 YYDKDF (reference sequence). V gave up 4 bases and J gave up 6 bases; unmatched junction bases: 10. The CDR3 DNA sequence: TGTGCCACCAGCAAGTCTCGGACAGGGAATTCTGAAGCTTTCTTT. It yields the protein CATSKSRTGNSEAFF. Supplemented by reference TRBV15 and TRBJ1-1, the full variable domain reads DAMVIQNPRYQVTQFGKPVTLSCSQTLNHNVMYWYQQKSSQAPKLLFHYYDKDFNNEADTPDNFQSRRPNTSFCFLDIRSPGLGDTAMYLCATSKSRTGNSEAFFGQGTRLTVV.

The V call is TRBV6-5, the J call TRBJ2-1; TRBD2 matches at 7 bases. The V gene's germline CDR1 is MNHEY and CDR2 SVGAGI. With V trimmed by 5 bases and J by 5 bases, 6 bases remained unmatched. The CDR3 runs 14 residues. The CDR3 DNA reads as TGTGCCAGCAGTCTCGGACTAGGTAACAATGAGCAGTTCTTC. Amino acids: CASSLGLGNNEQFF.

This clone was picked up one time. V and J are TRBV7-2 and TRBJ1-1; 9 bases map to TRBD1. CDR3 length: 15 amino acids. V lost 5 bases to trimming and J lost 5 bases; unmatched junction nucleotides: 9. From germline, CDR1 is SGHTA and CDR2 FQGNSA. This CDR3 reads CASSRSVTGGTEAFF. As DNA, the CDR3 is TGTGCCAGCAGCCGGTCCGTGACAGGGGGGACTGAAGCTTTCTTT.

The rearrangement joins TRBV28 to TRBJ1-4; D ambiguous. Deletions cut 3 bases from V and 7 bases from J, with 6 bases between. The CDR3 extends over 12 amino acids. Looked up from germline, CDR1 is MDHEN and CDR2 is SYDVKM. The CDR3 loop is CASSLAAEKLFF. The CDR3 nucleotides read TGTGCCAGCAGTTTGGCGGCTGAAAAACTGTTTTTT.

The chain carries TRBV11-3 and TRBJ2-3; D call uncertain. This CDR3 comprises 15 residues. Germline values: CDR1 SGHNT, CDR2 YENEEA. V shed 1 base and J shed 0 bases, with 8 bases lying between them. CDR3 protein: CASSLGGLSTDTQYF. The CDR3 DNA follows: TGTGCCAGCAGCTTAGGCGGCCTTAGCACAGATACGCAGTATTTT.

The V gene is TRBV5-4, the J gene TRBJ2-5; perhaps TRBD1 as D (6 bases). This CDR3 has 17 residues. V was trimmed by 9 bases and J by 4 bases, leaving 28 bases between them. Looked up from germline, CDR1 is SGHNT and CDR2 is YYREEE (reference sequence). CDR3 amino acids: CATKGRRTANDGETQYF. Written as DNA, the CDR3 is TGTGCCACCAAAGGACGGCGGACAGCGAATGACGGAGAGACCCAGTACTTC.

The rearrangement uses TRBV11-2 and TRBJ1-1; D is perhaps TRBD1 (6 bases). The CDR3 is 14 amino acids. In germline, CDR1 is SGHAT, CDR2 FQNNGV. Trimming removed 4 bases from V and 6 bases from J, with 15 bases in between. The CDR3 reads CASSSLSGASEAFF. In DNA form, the CDR3 reads TGTGCCAGCAGCTCCCTATCGGGGGCGTCTGAAGCTTTCTTT.

The J gene is TRBJ2-7, the V gene TRBV7-9; tentative D call: TRBD1 (5 bases). The CDR3 runs 13 residues. Germline V gene lookup returns CDR1 SEHNR and CDR2 FQNEAQ (reference sequence). V lost 5 bases and J lost 5, with 13 bases in between. The CDR3 loop is CASSPSGFHEQYF. The CDR3 bases are TGTGCCAGCAGCCCTTCAGGGTTCCACGAGCAGTACTTC. The variable domain in full, completed from reference TRBV7-9 and TRBJ2-7, reads DTGVSQNPRHKITKRGQNVTFRCDPISEHNRLYWYRQTLGQGPEFLTYFQNEAQLEKSRLLSDRFSAERPKGSFSTLEIQRTEQGDSAMYLCASSPSGFHEQYFGPGTRLTVT.

The genes are TRBV30 and TRBJ2-2, with a possible D match to TRBD2 (5 bases). This CDR3 has 15 residues. The germline V gene encodes CDR1 GTSNPN and CDR2 SVGIG (reference sequence). The ends were cut back, 0 bases at V and 6 bases at J, with 14 bases in the middle. DNA of the CDR3: TGTGCCTGGAGTGTGGGAGCGTCCAGCGCCGGGGAGCTGTTTTTT. It translates to CAWSVGASSAGELFF.

The chain employs TRBV6-5 and TRBJ1-1, with D perhaps TRBD1 (5 bases). V was pared by 2 bases and J by 4 bases, with 14 bases between. Germline CDR1 and CDR2: MNHEY and SVGAGI. There are 15 residues in the CDR3. CDR3 protein: CASSYGGRWVTEAFF. Written as DNA, the CDR3 is TGTGCCAGCAGTTACGGGGGGAGGTGGGTCACTGAAGCTTTCTTT.

This clone was seen once. The CDR3 DNA is TGTGCCAGCAGTTACTCCACGGGCACGAACACTGAAGCTTTCTTT. It translates to CASSYSTGTNTEAFF. This rearrangement joins TRBV6-6 to TRBJ1-1; D remains unclear. The germline V gene encodes CDR1 MNHNY and CDR2 SVGAGI (reference sequence). CDR3 length: 15 amino acids. Trimming took off 0 bases at V and 1 base at J, with 9 bases between the two ends.

The rearrangement uses TRBV27 and TRBJ1-2, with 8 bases matching TRBD1. Germline values: CDR1 MNHEY, CDR2 SMNVEV (reference sequence). This CDR3 is 17 amino acids long. V was pared by 5 bases and J by 0 bases, with 11 bases of the junction left unmatched. The CDR3 loop reads CASSPPHWTGSNYGYTF. As DNA, the CDR3 is TGTGCCAGCAGTCCCCCGCATTGGACAGGGTCTAACTATGGCTACACCTTC.

This clone was counted a few times. This chain uses TRBV5-1 with TRBJ2-2; 9 bases map to TRBD2. This CDR3 has 17 amino acids. V lost 0 bases to trimming and J lost 4 bases; unmatched junction nucleotides: 7. Per germline, CDR1 SGHRS and CDR2 YFSETQ. The CDR3: CASSLEGSGSFTGELFF. In DNA, the CDR3 is TGCGCCAGCAGCTTGGAAGGTAGCGGGAGTTTCACCGGGGAGCTGTTTTTT.